The rows below give T cell receptor beta chains drawn from one sample of a study of blood T cells in healthy people across ages. Via MiXCR, TCRdb re-called the 5' RACE reads, giving one row per CDR3 protein. The table lists 1.5 million to 2 million distinct CDR3 sequences, under 30% of them singletons. The sample consisted of blood. These receptors all stem from a woman aged 25 to 39 in good health. The CDR3 runs from the conserved cysteine through the conserved F or W. D genes are given only for firm matches. For some rows the clone size is stated as once, few or many, or as a class when expanded; others skip it.

D: .; J: TRBJ1-2; V: TRBV28; size: few; CDR3: CASQGALGGYTF; DNA: TGTGCCAGCCAGGGCGCTTTGGGGGGCTACACCTTC
D: .; J: TRBJ1-6; V: TRBV7-9; size: .; CDR3: CASSPAGTRGLSPLHF; DNA: TGTGCCAGCAGCCCTGCCGGGACAAGGGGCCTTTCACCCCTCCACTTT
D: .; J: TRBJ2-7; V: TRBV5-5; size: .; CDR3: CASRQGINEQYF; DNA: TGTGCCAGCAGACAGGGAATAAACGAGCAGTACTTC
D: .; J: TRBJ1-6; V: TRBV7-2; size: .; CDR3: CASSQSTGMYNSPLHF; DNA: TGTGCCAGCAGCCAAAGCACAGGAATGTATAATTCACCCCTCCACTTT
D: .; J: TRBJ1-6; V: TRBV27; size: few; CDR3: CASRGQTNSPLHF; DNA: TGTGCCAGCCGAGGACAAACTAATTCACCCCTCCACTTT
D: .; J: TRBJ2-1; V: TRBV4-1; size: .; CDR3: CASSQESRGYDNEQFF; DNA: TGCGCCAGCAGCCAAGAGAGCCGGGGGTACGACAATGAGCAGTTCTTC
D: .; J: TRBJ2-2; V: TRBV7-8; size: few; CDR3: CASSSDSNTGELFF; DNA: TGTGCCAGCAGCTCGGACTCAAACACCGGGGAGCTGTTTTTT
D: TRBD1; J: TRBJ1-4; V: TRBV7-9; size: .; CDR3: CASSQTGVLEKLFF; DNA: TGTGCCAGCAGCCAGACAGGGGTTTTGGAAAAACTGTTTTTT
D: TRBD2; J: TRBJ2-7; V: TRBV6-2/TRBV6-3; size: few; CDR3: CASSYGLAGGPYEQYF; DNA: TGTGCCAGCAGTTACGGACTAGCGGGAGGACCCTACGAGCAGTACTTC
D: .; J: TRBJ2-3; V: TRBV5-1; size: .; CDR3: CASSPPGPGLNTQYF; DNA: TGCGCCAGCAGCCCCCCGGGACCCGGGTTAAATACGCAGTATTTT
D: .; J: TRBJ1-5; V: TRBV12-3/TRBV12-4; size: .; CDR3: CASSERGQPQHF; DNA: TGTGCCAGCAGCGAGAGAGGACAGCCCCAGCATTTT
D: .; J: TRBJ2-2; V: TRBV2; size: once; CDR3: CASRHEGLLNTGERFF; DNA: TGTGCCAGCCGGCATGAGGGACTCCTTAACACCGGGGAGCGGTTTTTT
D: .; J: TRBJ1-4; V: TRBV7-6; size: .; CDR3: CAGSLAAGGNEKLFF; DNA: TGTGCCGGCAGCTTAGCGGCGGGAGGCAATGAAAAACTGTTTTTT
D: TRBD2; J: TRBJ2-1; V: TRBV2; size: .; CDR3: CASSEYGGDYPYGSYNEQFF; DNA: TGTGCCAGCAGTGAATACGGTGGGGACTACCCTTACGGCTCCTACAATGAGCAGTTCTTC
D: TRBD1; J: TRBJ1-1; V: TRBV10-3; size: few; CDR3: CAISETGTGGNGNTEAFF; DNA: TGTGCCATCAGTGAGACCGGGACAGGGGGAAATGGGAACACTGAAGCTTTCTTT
D: TRBD1; J: TRBJ2-3; V: TRBV20-1; size: .; CDR3: CGARGPRQGTDTQYF; DNA: TGCGGTGCTAGAGGCCCCCGACAGGGAACAGATACGCAGTATTTT
D: .; J: TRBJ2-5; V: TRBV20-1; size: few; CDR3: CSAREEGTKTQYF; DNA: TGCAGTGCTAGAGAGGAGGGAACCAAGACCCAGTACTTC
D: .; J: TRBJ2-7; V: TRBV3-1; size: many; CDR3: CASSQRSSYEQYF; DNA: TGTGCCAGCAGCCAGAGGAGCTCCTACGAGCAGTACTTC
D: .; J: TRBJ1-1; V: TRBV14; size: few; CDR3: CASSQDTGLNTEAFF; DNA: TGTGCCAGCAGCCAAGATACAGGTTTGAACACTGAAGCTTTCTTT
D: .; J: TRBJ1-1; V: TRBV15; size: few; CDR3: CATSRDQQIEAFF; DNA: TGTGCCACCAGCAGAGATCAACAGATCGAAGCTTTCTTT
D: TRBD1; J: TRBJ2-5; V: TRBV20-1; size: .; CDR3: CSAREDRAQETQYF; DNA: TGCAGTGCTAGAGAGGACAGGGCCCAAGAGACCCAGTACTTC
D: .; J: TRBJ1-1; V: TRBV6-5; size: few; CDR3: CASSSSVRLGEAFF; DNA: TGTGCCAGCAGTTCTTCAGTGCGGCTGGGTGAAGCTTTCTTT
D: .; J: TRBJ2-3; V: TRBV7-2; size: many; CDR3: CASSRPPTDTQYF; DNA: TGTGCCAGCAGCCGGCCACCCACAGATACGCAGTATTTT
D: TRBD2; J: TRBJ2-7; V: TRBV7-6; size: many; CDR3: CASSLATGGGSEQYF; DNA: TGTGCCAGCAGCTTAGCGACGGGGGGAGGCTCCGAGCAGTACTTC
D: TRBD2; J: TRBJ2-7; V: TRBV12-3/TRBV12-4; size: .; CDR3: CASTGLAGNEQYF; DNA: TGTGCCAGCACCGGTCTAGCGGGAAACGAGCAGTACTTC
D: .; J: TRBJ2-7; V: TRBV2; size: .; CDR3: CASSEMHSAASYEQYF; DNA: TGTGCCAGCAGTGAAATGCACAGTGCAGCCTCCTACGAGCAGTACTTC
D: .; J: TRBJ1-2; V: TRBV11-3; size: .; CDR3: CASSLDPQRASNYGYTF; DNA: TGTGCCAGCAGCTTAGATCCCCAGAGGGCCTCTAACTATGGCTACACCTTC
D: .; J: TRBJ2-5; V: TRBV20-1; size: .; CDR3: CSARDLVSAAETQYF; DNA: TGCAGTGCTAGAGATTTGGTTAGCGCGGCAGAGACCCAGTACTTC